Listed below are T cell receptor beta chains from one sample, sequenced in a study of blood T cell repertoires in COVID-19. Libraries were prepared by immunoSEQ multiplex PCR; TCRdb keeps only in-frame clonotypes and omits some of them. The table includes about 480,000 clones, more than 85% detected once. The sequencing sample was made of peripheral blood. The receptors were sampled from a woman in her 30s with acute or convalescent COVID-19. Both conserved end residues are part of each CDR3. D genes are given only for firm matches. Size is stated for part of the rows, as once, few or many counts, or as a class when the clone is expanded.

J gene,D gene,V gene,clone size,CDR3 length,CDR3 DNA,CDR3 protein
TRBJ2-1,TRBD1,TRBV6-5,-,14,TGTGCCAGCAGCCCCGGACAGGAAAACAATGAGCAGTTCTTC,CASSPGQENNEQFF
TRBJ1-4,-,TRBV7-9,-,15,TGTGCCAGCAGCGCCCAGGGACTGGGGAATGAAAAACTGTTTTTT,CASSAQGLGNEKLFF
TRBJ1-1,-,TRBV30,-,11,TGTGCCTGGAACCGCCCGAGGGCCGCTTTCTTT,CAWNRPRAAFF
TRBJ1-2,-,TRBV2,-,12,TGTGCCAGCAACCCTGACAGGCATGGCTACACCTTC,CASNPDRHGYTF
TRBJ2-3,-,TRBV19,once,13,TGTGCCAGTAGTGTCGACGGGGCAGATACGCAGTATTTT,CASSVDGADTQYF
TRBJ2-7,-,TRBV19,-,14,TGTGCCAGTAGCCCAAGGGGGGGGTTCTACGAGCAGTACTTC,CASSPRGGFYEQYF
TRBJ2-3,TRBD2,TRBV30,-,15,TGTGCCTGGACATTAACGGGGGGACCCACAGATACGCAGTATTTT,CAWTLTGGPTDTQYF
TRBJ1-2,-,TRBV28,once,19,TGTGCCAGCAGTTTCTTCCCGCCGCGCTCAGGGACTTCCGCGGGTGGCTACACCTTC,CASSFFPPRSGTSAGGYTF
TRBJ1-5,-,TRBV7-8,few,14,TGTGCCAGCAGCCACAGGGATAGCAATCAGCCCCAGCATTTT,CASSHRDSNQPQHF
TRBJ2-6,-,TRBV19,-,17,TGTGCCAGTACCCAACCAATCAGGGATACTGGGGCCAACGTCCTGACTTTC,CASTQPIRDTGANVLTF
TRBJ2-3,-,TRBV15,-,17,TGTGCCACCAGCAGGAACAGCAGGATCAAGAGCACAGATACGCAGTATTTT,CATSRNSRIKSTDTQYF
TRBJ1-2,-,TRBV19,-,15,TGTGCCAGTAGTATAGGGTACAGGGTGAACTATGGCTACACCTTC,CASSIGYRVNYGYTF
TRBJ2-3,TRBD2,TRBV6-1,-,16,TGTGCCAGCAGTGAAGAAAGACTAGCGGAAACAGATACGCAGTATTTT,CASSEERLAETDTQYF
TRBJ2-5,TRBD1,TRBV28,many,16,TGTGCCAGCAGTCCTTCCGGGACAGGGTCGAAAGAGACCCAGTACTTC,CASSPSGTGSKETQYF
TRBJ2-2,TRBD2,TRBV10-3,-,15,TGTGCCATCAGTGCGGAGCGGGGGAAACCCGGGGAGCTGTTTTTT,CAISAERGKPGELFF
TRBJ2-1,-,TRBV5-6,-,15,TGTGCCAGCAGCTTGTTCCAGCGTAGAGTGGCTGAGCAGTTCTTC,CASSLFQRRVAEQFF
TRBJ1-1,-,TRBV30,-,12,TGTGCCTGGGGGCGGACTAACACTGAAGCTTTCTTT,CAWGRTNTEAFF